Following are 23 T cell receptor beta chains from one sample sequenced in a study of T cell responses to AZD1222 COVID-19 vaccine. Repertoires were generated with immunoSEQ multiplex PCR, while TCRdb's copy carries only in-frame clones and drops some. The data show some 130,000 clones, more than 85% seen once. The sample here was peripheral blood, taken 28 days after the second AZD1222 dose. The receptors derive from an adult who received the AZD1222 COVID-19 vaccine.

V and J are TRBV5-8 and TRBJ1-4; possible D gene TRBD1, 6 bases. CDR1 and CDR2 (germline): SGHTS, YDEGEE. Trimming took off 1 base at V and 13 bases at J, with 11 bases between the two ends. This CDR3 comprises 12 residues. This CDR3 is CASSLTGRGLFF. The DNA for the CDR3 is TGTGCCAGCAGCTTGACAGGGAGAGGACTGTTTTTT.

This clone was recorded a few times. The J gene is TRBJ2-1, the V gene TRBV5-6, with D tentatively TRBD2 (6 bases). V lost 6 bases and J 0 bases, leaving 13 bases between the germline ends. The CDR3 consists of 15 residues. Germline assignment: CDR1 SGHDT and CDR2 YYEEEE. The CDR3 here is CASTLSGLSYNEQFF. The CDR3 nucleotides read TGTGCCAGCACCCTTAGCGGCCTCTCCTACAATGAGCAGTTCTTC.

About this clone: The CDR3 carries no conserved terminal phenylalanine or tryptophan, so it likely arises from a read error. The DNA is omitted, as the CDR3 cannot be located on it reliably, and the CDR3 follows TCRdb's listing. This rearrangement joins TRBV10-3 to TRBJ1-1; the D call TRBD1 from the table was never checked on the DNA. Germline CDR1 ENHRY, CDR2 SYGVKD. Both ends counted, the CDR3 spans 9 residues. CDR3 in amino acids: CAIIDRGRD.

The chain recombines TRBV7-9 with TRBJ1-3; no clear D gene. Germline CDR1 SEHNR, CDR2 FQNEAQ (reference sequence). This CDR3 comprises 17 residues. Trimming took 2 bases from V and 0 from J, leaving 14 bases between them. CDR3 coding DNA: TGTGCCAGCAGCTTATACGTGGCAGATCACTCTGGAAACACCATATATTTT. Translating it yields CASSLYVADHSGNTIYF.

V gene TRBV18 combines with J gene TRBJ1-1; D is possibly TRBD1 (5 bases). Trimming cost V 2 bases and J 4 bases, with 11 bases left between them. The CDR3 contains 14 residues. Germline assignment: CDR1 KGHSH and CDR2 LQKENI. The CDR3 loop reads CASSPTGRGTEAFF. CDR3 DNA sequence: TGTGCCAGCTCACCAACGGGGCGCGGCACTGAAGCTTTCTTT.

The chain combines TRBV5-1 with TRBJ1-4, with TRBD1 matching over 8 bases. The germline V gene encodes CDR1 SGHRS and CDR2 YFSETQ. The CDR3 has 15 amino acids. V was pared by 3 bases and J by 2 bases, with 3 bases of the junction left unmatched. For the CDR3, the DNA is TGCGCCAGCAGCTCCGCAGGGGGCACTAATGAAAAACTGTTTTTT. This sequence encodes CASSSAGGTNEKLFF.

This chain joins TRBV7-6 and TRBJ2-4; weak D call: TRBD2 (6 bases). V lost 2 bases and J 0 bases, leaving 11 bases between the germline ends. CDR3 length equals 16 residues. Germline-derived CDR1 and CDR2 are SGHVS and FNYEAQ. The CDR3 region is CASSLRAGSAKNIQYF. DNA for the CDR3: TGTGCCAGCAGCTTAAGGGCGGGGTCAGCCAAAAACATTCAGTACTTC.

V and J are TRBV7-9 and TRBJ1-1; D might be TRBD1 (5 bases). The CDR3 sequence is 16 residues long. The germline V gene encodes CDR1 SEHNR and CDR2 FQNEAQ (reference sequence). The ends were cut back, 0 bases at V and 4 bases at J, with 15 bases in the middle. The CDR3 loop is CASSLAGGRDGTEAFF. The CDR3 nucleotides are TGTGCCAGCAGCTTAGCAGGTGGCAGGGATGGCACTGAAGCTTTCTTT.

This clone was seen just once. V gene TRBV30 combines with J gene TRBJ1-4; D gene ambiguous. V was clipped by 0 bases and J by 7 bases, with 12 bases between them. CDR1 and CDR2 from the germline V gene are GTSNPN and SVGIG (reference sequence). CDR3 size: 14 residues. The CDR3 loop is CAWSVGGPAEKLFF. CDR3 bases: TGTGCCTGGAGTGTAGGAGGGCCAGCTGAAAAACTGTTTTTT. Full variable domain (outside the CDR3, taken from reference TRBV30 and TRBJ1-4): SQTIHQWPATLVQPVGSPLSLECTVEGTSNPNLYWYRQAAGRGLQLLFYSVGIGQISSEVPQNLSASRPQDRQFILSSKKLLLSDSGFYLCAWSVGGPAEKLFFGSGTQLSVL.

V usage is TRBV18 and J usage is TRBJ1-1; TRBD1 agrees at 7 bases. Looked up from germline, CDR1 is KGHSH and CDR2 is LQKENI. This CDR3 region has 14 residues. Trimming at V came to 3 bases and at J to 4 bases, leaving 5 bases not matched to a gene. The CDR3 bases are TGTGCCAGCTCACCGAACAGGGGAGGCACTGAAGCTTTCTTT. It translates to CASSPNRGGTEAFF.

The V and J genes are TRBV7-9 and TRBJ2-2; TRBD2 is a possible D gene (6 bases). Trimming removed 4 bases from V and 5 bases from J, with 20 bases in between. The CDR3 covers 17 residues. Germline V gene lookup returns CDR1 SEHNR and CDR2 FQNEAQ (reference sequence). The CDR3 nucleotides are TGTGCCAGCAGCTCCTATAGCGGTGGGGGAGGAACCGGGGAGCTGTTTTTT. This encodes CASSSYSGGGGTGELFF.

CDR3 loop: CASSQDEDRGYGYTF. The CDR3 DNA reads TGCGCCAGCAGCCAAGATGAGGACAGGGGCTATGGCTACACCTTC. The chain uses TRBV4-3 and TRBJ1-2, with 9 bases that match TRBD1. The germline V gene encodes CDR1 LGHNA and CDR2 YSLEER. The V and J ends lost 0 bases and 4 bases, in that order; junction bases with no gene match: 3. This CDR3 region has 15 residues.

V gene TRBV5-1 combines with J gene TRBJ1-2; D ambiguous. In germline, CDR1 is SGHRS, CDR2 YFSETQ. The CDR3 consists of 14 residues. Trimming removed 0 bases at V and 4 bases at J, with 10 bases between. The CDR3 nucleotides are TGCGCCAGCAGCTTGGGTTCCGGATCCTATGGCTACACCTTC. Protein: CASSLGSGSYGYTF. The full variable domain, completed using reference TRBV5-1 and TRBJ1-2, is KAGVTQTPRYLIKTRGQQVTLSCSPISGHRSVSWYQQTPGQGLQFLFEYFSETQRNKGNFPGRFSGRQFSNSRSEMNVSTLELGDSALYLCASSLGSGSYGYTFGSGTRLTVV.

V is TRBV4-1 and J is TRBJ1-5, with 10 bases identical to TRBD1. From germline, CDR1 is MGHRA and CDR2 YSYEKL. The ends lost 1 base at V and 4 bases at J; junction bases unmatched: 10. The CDR3 spans 18 residues. The CDR3 here is CASSQGPGQGPINQPQHF. The CDR3 coding sequence is TGCGCCAGCAGCCAAGGACCGGGACAGGGGCCAATAAATCAGCCCCAGCATTTT.

The chain combines TRBV19 with TRBJ2-1; the match to TRBD2 covers 10 bases. The germline V gene encodes CDR1 LNHDA and CDR2 SQIVND (reference sequence). V lost 0 bases, J lost 5 bases, and 7 bases stayed unmatched. The CDR3 extends over 17 amino acids. The CDR3 nucleotides are TGTGCCAGTAGTATAGAATTACGGACTAGCGGTAACAATGAGCAGTTCTTC. Protein: CASSIELRTSGNNEQFF.

The V call is TRBV5-1, the J call TRBJ2-7; 9 nucleotides agree with TRBD2. CDR3 length equals 15 residues. V gave up 0 bases and J gave up 4 bases; unmatched junction bases: 5. Per germline, CDR1 SGHRS and CDR2 YFSETQ. The DNA for the CDR3 is TGCGCCAGCAGCTTGGACGAGACTAGCGGATACGAGCAGTACTTC. Translating it yields CASSLDETSGYEQYF.

The genes are TRBV24-1 and TRBJ1-2; weak D call: TRBD1 (5 bases). CDR3 length: 14 amino acids. CDR1 is KGHDR, CDR2 SFDVKD, per germline. V was trimmed by 5 bases and J by 4 bases, leaving 13 bases between them. In DNA form, the CDR3 reads TGTGCCACCAGTGGCTTGGGGCAGACCTATGGCTACACCTTC. Translating gives CATSGLGQTYGYTF.

The chain uses TRBV5-6 and TRBJ2-7; tentative D call: TRBD2 (5 bases). V lost 5 bases to trimming and J lost 8 bases, with 17 bases between them. Germline V gives CDR1 SGHDT, CDR2 YYEEEE. This CDR3 has 13 amino acids. The chain's CDR3 is CASSSRQTTKQYV. The DNA of the CDR3 is TGTGCCAGCAGTTCTCGGCAGACTACGAAGCAGTACGTC.

On this clone: Within the sample, other DNA sequences also encode this same CDR3. The rearrangement links TRBV5-1 to TRBJ1-1, with 11 bases identical to TRBD1. V lost 4 bases, J lost 4 bases, and 3 bases stayed unmatched. This CDR3 comprises 14 residues. Germline CDR1 SGHRS, CDR2 YFSETQ. CDR3 in DNA: TGCGCCAGCAGCCCCGGGACAGGGGGCACTGAAGCTTTCTTT. Its translation: CASSPGTGGTEAFF.

This clone came up once. The chain joins TRBV10-1 to TRBJ1-2, with TRBD1 matching over 7 bases. V lost 10 bases, J lost 2 bases, and 7 bases stayed unmatched. This CDR3 is 13 amino acids long. CDR1 is WNHNN and CDR2 is SYGVQD in the germline V gene (reference sequence). The CDR3 DNA sequence: TGCGCCACCTCGACAGGGAGGAACTATGGCTACACCTTC. Protein sequence: CATSTGRNYGYTF.

The CDR3 region is CASSLTGVGGNTIYF. For the CDR3, the DNA is TGTGCCAGCAGTTTAACAGGGGTTGGTGGAAACACCATATATTTT. This chain links TRBV27 with TRBJ1-3, with 7 bases fitting TRBD1. CDR1 MNHEY and CDR2 SMNVEV come from the germline V gene (reference sequence). J lost 3 bases, V lost 2 bases, and 4 bases had no gene match. CDR3 length: 15 residues.

The chain's CDR3 is CASSMGPSRQETQYF. DNA for the CDR3: TGCGCCAGCAGCATGGGACCCTCTCGGCAAGAGACCCAGTACTTC. The J gene is TRBJ2-5, the V gene TRBV5-1; TRBD1 or TRBD2 may be the D gene (5 bases each). CDR3 length equals 15 residues. The V and J ends lost 4 bases and 2 bases respectively, with 15 bases between them. Looked up from germline, CDR1 is SGHRS and CDR2 is YFSETQ.

A word on this clone: The germline gene is not matched at one end of the junction; a read error may be the cause. J is TRBJ2-1 and V is TRBV11-2, with D possibly TRBD1 on 6 matching bases. This CDR3 contains 15 residues. The V gene's germline CDR1 is SGHAT and CDR2 FQNNGV. CDR3 in amino acids: CASSLGPGVYYEQFF. CDR3 sequence (DNA): TGTGCCAGCAGCTTAGGTCCAGGGGTCTACTATGAGCAGTTCTTC.